The clone carrying this TCR beta chain was observed many times. The antigen is unknown. Unique molecular identifier tags were affixed to discrete cDNA molecules. One entry per CDR3 protein results from TCRdb running MiXCR on the 5' RACE reads. Here the sample spans some 87,000 distinct CDR3 sequences, roughly an eighth being singletons. The sample comes from a study of early T cells in non-severe SARS-CoV-2 infection. Background on the study: Sequenced material consisted of bulk RNA (from unsorted whole blood), and chains were unpaired. Study observations and caveats: Lookups in VDJdb leaned toward anti-spike CD8 responses and missed private and CD4 specificities.

Sequenced: whole blood. The clonotype was recovered from an adult who was a healthcare worker with PCR-confirmed SARS-CoV-2 infection or an uninfected control (not recorded which).

The CDR3 sequence: CASSALAGGYNEQFF. In DNA, the CDR3 is TGTGCCAGTAGTGCGCTAGCGGGGGGGTACAATGAGCAGTTCTTC. The chain couples TRBV19 to TRBJ2-1, with 12 bases that match TRBD2. CDR3 length: 15 amino acids. Germline V gene data show CDR1 as LNHDA and CDR2 as SQIVND (reference sequence). The trim removed 5 bases at V and 4 bases at J, leaving 3 bases unmatched. Supplemented by reference TRBV19 and TRBJ2-1, the full variable domain reads DGGITQSPKYLFRKEGQNVTLSCEQNLNHDAMYWYRQDPGQGLRLIYYSQIVNDFQKGDIAEGYSVSREKKESFPLTVTSAQKNPTAFYLCASSALAGGYNEQFFGPGTRLTVL.